This T cell receptor (beta chain) was recovered during a study of beta chain features in type 1 diabetes. Overall study context: Comparable age, gender and cell yields were observed in patients relative to healthy donors.

V gave up 0 bases and J gave up 2 bases, with 11 bases separating them. Germline CDR1 is LGHNA and CDR2 is YNFKEQ. The CDR3 runs 16 residues. The study reverse transcribed the entire isolated RNA, so it sequenced expressed TCRB transcripts. Profiled with immunoSEQ multiplex PCR; TCRdb holds only in-frame clones, not every one. This sample has 600,000 to 650,000 clones, with roughly a sixth found just once. Sampling consisted of one heparinised blood draw per donor, averaging approximately 120 mL. Over 95% purity was reached by all sorted populations. The sequencing sample was made of naive CD4+ T cells from blood. The clonotype comes from a man between 18 and 29 years old in good health. This chain connects TRBV4-2 to TRBJ1-5, with D hard to call. CDR3 nucleotides: TGTGCCAGCAGCCAAGATTTGGGAGGGCGCAATCAGCCCCAGCATTTT. As protein: CASSQDLGGRNQPQHF.